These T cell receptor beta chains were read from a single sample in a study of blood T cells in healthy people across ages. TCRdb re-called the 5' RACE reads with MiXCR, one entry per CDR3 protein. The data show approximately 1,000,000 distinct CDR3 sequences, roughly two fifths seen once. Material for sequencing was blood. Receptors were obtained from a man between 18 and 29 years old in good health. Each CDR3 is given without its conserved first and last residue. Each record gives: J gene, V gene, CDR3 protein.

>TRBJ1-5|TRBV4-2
ASSSRGDEDQPQH
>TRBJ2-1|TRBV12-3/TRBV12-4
ASSSPGLGYEQF
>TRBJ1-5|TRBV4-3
ASSQGWGNQPQH
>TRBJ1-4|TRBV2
ASSETGVGEKLF
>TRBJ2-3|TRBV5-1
ASSLVTEGSTDTQY
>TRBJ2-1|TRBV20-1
SASTGTAYNEQF
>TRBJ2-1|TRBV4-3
ASSQEGRNSYNEQF
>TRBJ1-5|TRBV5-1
ASSPGQPGQPQH
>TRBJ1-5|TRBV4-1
ASSGEDSSNQPQH
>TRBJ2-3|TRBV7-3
ASSSWTATDTQY
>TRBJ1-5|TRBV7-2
ASSARQGTQPQH
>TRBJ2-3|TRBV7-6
ASSLARDRPSTDTQY
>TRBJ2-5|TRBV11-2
ASSRPGLETQY
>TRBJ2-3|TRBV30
AWNSGLASTDTQY
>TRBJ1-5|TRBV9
ASSVGLAASNQPQH
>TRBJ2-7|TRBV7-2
ASSLVGTAGYEQY
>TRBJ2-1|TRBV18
ASSPSTRQGSWEQF
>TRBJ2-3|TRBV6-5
ASSTTGGRADTQY
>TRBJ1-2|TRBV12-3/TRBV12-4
ASRSVRGSGYT
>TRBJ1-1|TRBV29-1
SVLGGHTEAF
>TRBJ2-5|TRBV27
ASSFLPSRYQETQY
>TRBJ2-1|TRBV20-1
SARDFRQGAKF
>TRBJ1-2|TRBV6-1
ASSEEARNNYGYT
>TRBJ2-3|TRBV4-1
ASSTRGSSTDTQY
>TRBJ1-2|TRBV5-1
ASSLGDRDNGYT
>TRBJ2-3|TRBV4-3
ASSQDLVGVGRADTQY
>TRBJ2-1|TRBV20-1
NARDRGKYNEQF
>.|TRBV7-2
ASSPWGDYEQY
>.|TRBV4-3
ASSQALPGANFPYEQY
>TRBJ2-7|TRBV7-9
ASSLENRAHEQY
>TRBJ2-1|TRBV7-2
ASSPDDNYNEQF
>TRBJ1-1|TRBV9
ASSVALRGTEAF
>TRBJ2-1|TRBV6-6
ASSYTAGTGNNEQF
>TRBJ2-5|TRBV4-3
ASSQDVSGETQY
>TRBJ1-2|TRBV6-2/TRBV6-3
ASRATGTGSAGGYT
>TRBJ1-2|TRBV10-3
VISDATGDYGYT
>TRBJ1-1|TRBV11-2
ASSLGGEFEAF
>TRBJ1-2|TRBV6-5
ASSTGGVGYGYT
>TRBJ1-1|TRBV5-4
ASSFMPRPEAF
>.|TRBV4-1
ASSQDPAVVGYNEQY